This TCR beta chain was identified during a study of shared clonotypes between healthy human individuals. The study, taken as a whole, reports: Naive CD4 clonotype sharing across a few donors was 4% to 5.5%. Enrolling few donors narrowed the genetic and exposure-history diversity that was represented. Generation probabilities of non-shared clonotypes were lower (relative to those shared by all four donors). Naive subsets tended to show greater estimated richness than memory subsets.

This clone was seen just once. What it recognizes is unknown. V lost 5 bases and J lost 5, with 12 bases in between. The length of the CDR3 is 13 residues. The germline CDR1 and CDR2 sequences are LNHDA and SQIVND (reference sequence). TCRdb's table, derived via immunoSEQ multiplex PCR, lists solely in-frame clones and lacks some. This table holds around 990,000 clones, approximately 75% found once. The sequence was collected from a man between 18 and 35 years old in good health. Some clones in this sample may be carry-over from other donors' samples. Source material: memory CD4+ T cells from PBMCs. The subset was: CD45RA-negative fraction. The chain joins TRBV19 to TRBJ2-5, with no clear D. The CDR3 DNA sequence: TGTGCCAGTAGTCGGACCCGGTGGGAGACCCAGTACTTC. Residues: CASSRTRWETQYF. Full variable domain (remainder filled in from reference TRBV19 and TRBJ2-5): DGGITQSPKYLFRKEGQNVTLSCEQNLNHDAMYWYRQDPGQGLRLIYYSQIVNDFQKGDIAEGYSVSREKKESFPLTVTSAQKNPTAFYLCASSRTRWETQYFGPGTRLLVL.